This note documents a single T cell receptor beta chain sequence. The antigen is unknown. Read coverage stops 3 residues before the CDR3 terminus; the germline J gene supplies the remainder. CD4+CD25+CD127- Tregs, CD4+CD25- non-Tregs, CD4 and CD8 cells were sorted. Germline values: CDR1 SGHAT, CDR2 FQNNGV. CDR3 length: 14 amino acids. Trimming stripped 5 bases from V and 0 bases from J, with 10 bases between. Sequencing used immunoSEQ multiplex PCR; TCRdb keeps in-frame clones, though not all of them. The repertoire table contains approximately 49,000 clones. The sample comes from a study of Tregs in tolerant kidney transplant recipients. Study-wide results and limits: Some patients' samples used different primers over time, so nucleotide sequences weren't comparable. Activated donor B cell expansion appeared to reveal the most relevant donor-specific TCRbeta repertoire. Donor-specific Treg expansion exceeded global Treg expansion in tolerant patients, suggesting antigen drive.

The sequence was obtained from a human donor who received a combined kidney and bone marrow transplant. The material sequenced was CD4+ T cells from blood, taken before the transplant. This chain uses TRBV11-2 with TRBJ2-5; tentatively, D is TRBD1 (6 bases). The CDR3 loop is CASSPRTDQETQYF. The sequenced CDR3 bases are TGTGCCAGCAGCCCCCGGACAGACCAAGAGACC.